The sequence of this TCR beta chain was determined in a study of Tregs in tolerant kidney transplant recipients. Clones were sequenced by immunoSEQ multiplex PCR, and TCRdb holds only the in-frame ones, with some missing. Of approximately 41,000 clones in the sample, nearly 97% were seen once. There are 16 residues in the CDR3. The germline V gene encodes CDR1 MGHRA and CDR2 YSYEKL. Trimming took 0 bases from V and 7 from J, leaving 15 bases between them. Details on this clone: Its target is not known.

Material for sequencing was Tregs from blood cultured with allogeneic cells. The rearrangement joins TRBV4-1 to TRBJ1-4; no reliable D call. This receptor was taken from a human donor in good health. CDR3 region: CASSQDWRRRGEKLFF. In DNA, the CDR3 is TGCGCCAGCAGCCAAGATTGGAGGCGTCGGGGTGAAAAACTGTTTTTT.